These 30 T cell receptor beta chains originate from one sample sequenced in a study of shared clonotypes between healthy human individuals. This table comes from immunoSEQ multiplex PCR, and its TCRdb copy is limited to in-frame clones, with some not included. The table lists some 1.5 million clones, approximately 98% of them singletons. The sequenced material came from naive CD4+ T cells sorted from blood. Stated subset: CD45RA+ positively selected. The receptor source for this set is a man aged 25 to 40 in good health.

In this sample, this clone turned up once. The chain recombines TRBV9 with TRBJ2-5; 12 bases are a match to TRBD1. The CDR3 has 17 residues. Germline CDR1 reads SGDLS; CDR2 reads YYNGEE. Trimming cost V 2 bases and J 0 bases; bases outside gene matches: 5. CDR3 nucleotide sequence: TGTGCCAGCAGCGTTGGGACAGGGGGCGCACACCAAGAGACCCAGTACTTC. Translating it yields CASSVGTGGAHQETQYF.

This CDR3 is CASSLWGGVGNTEAFF. In DNA form, the CDR3 reads TGTGCCAGCAGTTTATGGGGCGGTGTGGGGAACACTGAAGCTTTCTTT. This chain links TRBV28 with TRBJ1-1; D uncertain. The V and J ends lost 0 bases and 1 base respectively, with 12 bases between them. There are 16 residues in the CDR3. Germline V lookup: CDR1 MDHEN, CDR2 SYDVKM.

The J gene is TRBJ2-3, the V gene TRBV11-2, with 7 bases that match TRBD2. Germline V gene lookup returns CDR1 SGHAT and CDR2 FQNNGV. CDR3 length: 17 amino acids. The V segment lost 3 bases and the J segment 8 bases; nucleotides outside the gene matches: 17. The CDR3, as DNA: TGTGCCAGCAGCTTCGGGCGGGAGATCCCTCCCCAGAGTACGCAGTATTTT. Translation: CASSFGREIPPQSTQYF.

DNA of the CDR3: TGTGCCAGCAGCACGGACAGGGGCGAGCAGTACTTC. Protein: CASSTDRGEQYF. This chain joins TRBV5-4 and TRBJ2-7; the match to TRBD1 covers 9 bases. The V gene's germline CDR1 is SGHNT and CDR2 YYREEE (reference sequence). The trim removed 4 bases at V and 6 bases at J, leaving 2 bases unmatched. The CDR3 consists of 12 residues.

The V gene is TRBV6-4, the J gene TRBJ1-2; tentatively, D is TRBD1 (5 bases). There are 13 residues in the CDR3. Looked up from germline, CDR1 is MRHNA and CDR2 is SNTAGT. V was trimmed by 6 bases and J by 4 bases, leaving 12 bases between them. The CDR3 here is CASRGGDSYGYTF. Written as DNA, the CDR3 is TGTGCCAGCAGAGGAGGGGACTCCTATGGCTACACCTTC.

CDR3 sequence reads: CASSFPGGPQYF. DNA of the CDR3: TGTGCCAGCAGCTTCCCCGGGGGCCCACAGTACTTC. The V and J genes are TRBV11-2 and TRBJ2-7; D may correspond to TRBD1 or TRBD2 (6 bases each). Germline CDR1 SGHAT, CDR2 FQNNGV. The CDR3 is 12 residues long. V was shortened by 3 bases and J by 10 bases, with 13 bases between the two germline ends.

This clone was found once. V gene TRBV27 combines with J gene TRBJ2-3; TRBD1 matches at 10 bases. V dropped 2 bases and J dropped 3; count of bases not matched to a gene: 2. Germline assignment: CDR1 MNHEY and CDR2 SMNVEV (reference sequence). The CDR3 extends over 15 amino acids. CDR3 region: CASSLRTGGTDTQYF. CDR3 DNA: TGTGCCAGCAGTTTAAGGACAGGGGGGACAGATACGCAGTATTTT.

The rearrangement uses TRBV9 and TRBJ2-3, with D tentatively TRBD1 or TRBD2 (6 bases each). Per germline, CDR1 SGDLS and CDR2 YYNGEE. V gave up 1 base and J gave up 0 bases, with 15 bases separating them. CDR3 length equals 17 residues. In nucleotides, the CDR3 is TGTGCCAGCAGCGTATGGGGGCTCGCGGGGAGCACAGATACGCAGTATTTT. It specifies CASSVWGLAGSTDTQYF.

J is TRBJ2-3 and V is TRBV9; D gene unclear. V lost 4 bases to trimming and J lost 2 bases, with 11 bases between them. Germline-derived CDR1 and CDR2 are SGDLS and YYNGEE. The CDR3 length is 14 residues. CDR3 DNA: TGTGCCAGCAGCCCCTCGGGTCTCACAGATACGCAGTATTTT. It specifies CASSPSGLTDTQYF.

This rearrangement joins TRBV28 to TRBJ2-1; D is possibly TRBD2 (7 bases). The CDR3 extends over 15 amino acids. CDR1 is MDHEN and CDR2 is SYDVKM in the germline V gene. The V end was cut by 8 bases, the J end by 0 bases, with 14 bases between. The CDR3 coding sequence is TGTGCCAGCGTGGGGGGGGCAGACTCCTACAATGAGCAGTTCTTC. Protein product: CASVGGADSYNEQFF. Full variable domain (remainder filled in from reference TRBV28 and TRBJ2-1): DVKVTQSSRYLVKRTGEKVFLECVQDMDHENMFWYRQDPGLGLRLIYFSYDVKMKEKGDIPEGYSVSREKKERFSLILESASTNQTSMYLCASVGGADSYNEQFFGPGTRLTVL.

The chain joins TRBV10-2 to TRBJ2-3; TRBD2 agrees at 13 bases. Unmatched junction bases numbered 12, after V lost 10 bases and J lost 5 bases. CDR3 length equals 16 residues. Germline CDR1 reads WSHSY; CDR2 reads SAAADI. CDR3 sequence: CATKVGLAGAEDTQYF. CDR3 in DNA: TGCGCCACCAAAGTAGGACTAGCGGGAGCTGAAGATACGCAGTATTTT.

V is TRBV28 and J is TRBJ2-7; D not resolved. This CDR3 spans 12 amino acids. The V gene lost 5 bases and the J gene lost 6 bases, with 11 bases spanning the gap. Germline V gene sequence: CDR1 MDHEN, CDR2 SYDVKM. The CDR3 sequence is CASSPGSGEQYF. The DNA of the CDR3 is TGTGCCAGCAGTCCCGGAAGTGGCGAGCAGTACTTC.

The gene calls are TRBV5-5 and TRBJ2-7, with D maybe TRBD1 (6 bases). Germline-derived CDR1 and CDR2 are SGHKS and YYEKEE (reference sequence). This CDR3 region has 14 residues. V was trimmed by 3 bases and J by 1 base, leaving 11 bases between them. CDR3 nucleotides: TGTGCCAGCAGCTATGGGGGCACGTCCTACGAGCAGTACTTC. Its protein is CASSYGGTSYEQYF.

The chain is built from TRBV5-1 and TRBJ2-6; the match to TRBD1 covers 7 bases. Germline CDR1 reads SGHRS; CDR2 reads YFSETQ. The CDR3 loop spans 19 amino acids. J lost 1 base, V lost 1 base, and 11 bases had no gene match. CDR3: CASSLIRGRSSSGANVLTF. CDR3 DNA: TGCGCCAGCAGCTTGATAAGGGGGCGCTCGTCTTCTGGGGCCAACGTCCTGACTTTC.

The chain has TRBV9 and TRBJ2-7; D assignment may be TRBD1 or TRBD2 (5 bases each). The germline V gene encodes CDR1 SGDLS and CDR2 YYNGEE. V shed 0 bases and J shed 4 bases, with 11 bases lying between them. This CDR3 has 14 residues. CDR3 sequence (DNA): TGTGCCAGCAGCGTAGGGGGAGACAGATACGAGCAGTACTTC. Encoded protein: CASSVGGDRYEQYF.

The chain recombines TRBV27 with TRBJ2-7; TRBD2 aligns across 8 bases. V lost 4 bases and J lost 2; bases outside the gene matches: 7. Per germline, CDR1 MNHEY and CDR2 SMNVEV (reference sequence). This CDR3 is built from 15 residues. CDR3 in DNA: TGTGCCAGCAGTTGGCTAGCGGGTAAAGCCTACGAGCAGTACTTC. As protein: CASSWLAGKAYEQYF.

The rearrangement links TRBV5-1 to TRBJ2-1, with D possibly matching TRBD1 (6 bases). This CDR3 has 16 residues. Per the germline V gene, CDR1 is SGHRS and CDR2 is YFSETQ. V was trimmed by 6 bases and J by 0 bases, leaving 16 bases between them. CDR3 protein: CASNPDRLSSYNEQFF. Here the CDR3 DNA reads TGCGCCAGCAACCCGGACAGACTTAGCTCCTACAATGAGCAGTTCTTC.

Note on this clone: This sample includes further DNA sequences coding for the same CDR3. This sequence joins TRBV20-1 and TRBJ1-1; D gene uncertain. From germline, CDR1 is DFQATT and CDR2 SNEGSKA (reference sequence). The V end was cut by 6 bases, the J end by 2 bases, with 4 bases between. The CDR3 length is 10 residues. CDR3 residues: CSASNTEAFF. Written as DNA, the CDR3 is TGCAGTGCGAGTAACACTGAAGCTTTCTTT.

The V gene is TRBV27, the J gene TRBJ2-7; 8 bases line up with TRBD1. This CDR3 comprises 16 residues. Germline values: CDR1 MNHEY, CDR2 SMNVEV (reference sequence). The ends lost 10 bases at V and 1 base at J; junction bases unmatched: 15. The CDR3 DNA follows: TGTGCCACTGGGAAGCGCGGGACAGGCAAGTCCTACGAGCAGTACTTC. It specifies CATGKRGTGKSYEQYF.

The CDR3 sequence is CASSELRDNQPQHF. CDR3 bases: TGTGCCAGCAGTGAATTGCGAGATAATCAGCCCCAGCATTTT. The V gene is TRBV25-1, the J gene TRBJ1-5, with no clear D. V was trimmed by 1 base and J by 4 bases, leaving 8 bases between them. Germline CDR1 and CDR2: MGHDK and SYGVNS. The CDR3 has 14 residues. The entire variable domain, with the rest obtained from reference TRBV25-1 and TRBJ1-5, is as follows: EADIYQTPRYLVIGTGKKITLECSQTMGHDKMYWYQQDPGMELHLIHYSYGVNSTEKGDLSSESTVSRIRTEHFPLTLESARPSHTSQYLCASSELRDNQPQHFGDGTRLSIL.

This chain connects TRBV27 to TRBJ2-7; the match to TRBD1 covers 7 bases. Per germline, CDR1 MNHEY and CDR2 SMNVEV (reference sequence). V shed 2 bases and J 6 bases; nucleotides not matched to a gene: 10. This CDR3 comprises 15 residues. As DNA, the CDR3 is TGTGCCAGCAGTTTACAACGCGAAGGGGACAGCGAGCAGTACTTC. Protein: CASSLQREGDSEQYF.

Concerning this clone itself: The sample holds other DNA sequences that translate to the same CDR3. The chain employs TRBV18 and TRBJ2-7, with TRBD2 identical over 7 bases. Germline-derived CDR1 and CDR2 are KGHSH and LQKENI. The V segment lost 3 bases and the J segment 3 bases; nucleotides outside the gene matches: 5. CDR3 length equals 14 residues. CDR3 amino acids: CASSPSGTNYEQYF. The DNA for the CDR3 is TGTGCCAGCTCACCGTCCGGGACTAACTACGAGCAGTACTTC.

The J gene is TRBJ2-7, the V gene TRBV28; D is possibly TRBD2 (5 bases). The CDR3 is made up of 12 amino acids. The V gene lost 6 bases and the J gene lost 11 bases, with 17 bases spanning the gap. Germline assignment: CDR1 MDHEN and CDR2 SYDVKM. CDR3 in amino acids: CASRHPAGVEYF. The DNA of the CDR3 is TGTGCCAGCAGGCACCCGGCCGGGGTGGAGTACTTC.

Note on this clone: Other DNA sequences from this sample encode an identical CDR3 as well. V gene TRBV5-1 combines with J gene TRBJ2-7, with no clear D. Germline CDR1 and CDR2: SGHRS and YFSETQ. This CDR3 comprises 11 residues. Trimming shortened V by 2 bases and J by 1 base, and 1 base separated the two germline ends. The CDR3 loop reads CASSFSYEQYF. The CDR3 nucleotides read TGCGCCAGCAGCTTTTCCTACGAGCAGTACTTC.

This clone was seen only once. The CDR3 DNA reads as TGTGCCAGCAGTACAAGGGACAGGGGAGCCTACGAGCAGTACTTC. Its translation is CASSTRDRGAYEQYF. J is TRBJ2-7 and V is TRBV4-2; 10 bases are a match to TRBD1. The trim removed 6 bases at V and 2 bases at J, leaving 7 bases unmatched. CDR3 length: 15 residues. Germline CDR1 and CDR2: LGHNA and YNFKEQ.

On this clone itself: Other DNA variants within this sample encode the same CDR3. This chain connects TRBV6-1 to TRBJ2-7, with a tentative D call TRBD2 (6 bases). The V end lost 2 bases, the J end lost 4 bases, and 9 bases lay between the germline ends. This CDR3 has 13 amino acids. Germline CDR1 reads MNHNS; CDR2 reads SASEGT. CDR3 amino acids: CASSETGVYEQYF. CDR3 nucleotide sequence: TGTGCCAGCAGTGAAACGGGGGTATACGAGCAGTACTTC.

A single count supports this clone. The gene calls are TRBV4-3 and TRBJ2-7; D is possibly TRBD2 (6 bases). There are 15 residues in the CDR3. The germline CDR1 and CDR2 sequences are LGHNA and YSLEER. Trimming took off 0 bases at V and 3 bases at J, with 12 bases between the two ends. CDR3 sequence (DNA): TGCGCCAGCAGCCAAGAGCCGGGGGTGAGCTACGAGCAGTACTTC. Translating gives CASSQEPGVSYEQYF.

Of note for this clone: This CDR3 is also generated by other DNA sequences in the sample. V usage is TRBV28 and J usage is TRBJ1-1; no clear D gene. Trimming removed 3 bases from V and 1 base from J, with 6 bases in between. The germline V gene encodes CDR1 MDHEN and CDR2 SYDVKM. CDR3 length: 13 residues. The CDR3 is CASSFRENTEAFF. The DNA for the CDR3 is TGTGCCAGCAGTTTTCGGGAGAACACTGAAGCTTTCTTT.

The chain carries TRBV19 and TRBJ2-5; 11 bases agree with TRBD2. This CDR3 has 16 residues. With 2 bases clipped from V and 5 bases from J, the junction kept 7 bases outside the gene matches. Germline V CDR1 and CDR2: LNHDA, SQIVND (reference sequence). The CDR3 nucleotides are TGTGCCAGTAGTATACAACTAGCGGGAGATTCTGAGACCCAGTACTTC. It is translated as CASSIQLAGDSETQYF.

The V call is TRBV28, the J call TRBJ1-5; tentatively, D is TRBD1 (6 bases). Germline CDR1 and CDR2: MDHEN and SYDVKM. The germline V and J ends were trimmed by 6 bases and 2 bases, with 17 bases remaining between them. This CDR3 is built from 16 residues. The CDR3 here is CASSPVSGAGNQPQHF. The CDR3 nucleotides read TGTGCCAGCAGCCCAGTTTCGGGGGCTGGCAATCAGCCCCAGCATTTT. The entire variable domain, with the rest obtained from reference TRBV28 and TRBJ1-5, is as follows: DVKVTQSSRYLVKRTGEKVFLECVQDMDHENMFWYRQDPGLGLRLIYFSYDVKMKEKGDIPEGYSVSREKKERFSLILESASTNQTSMYLCASSPVSGAGNQPQHFGDGTRLSIL.